This T cell receptor delta chain is from a study of γδ T cells in repeated Plasmodium falciparum infection. Background on the study: Malaria-naive adults were infected with P. falciparum NF54 four times over roughly 600 days. Malian gammadelta TCRs were studied during no-transmission periods and across acute malaria episodes.

This CDR3 spans 16 amino acids. Germline V gene lookup returns CDR1 TSWWSYY and CDR2 QGS. V shed 7 bases and J 7 bases; nucleotides not matched to a gene: 16. TCRdb fed the multiplex PCR reads to CATT. This table has 90,000 or so delta-chain clones, 0.75% to 1% appearing once. As concerns this clone: Its antigen remains unidentified. The amino acid sequence in TCRdb belongs to a much larger clone and departs from this DNA's translation at residue 12, likely a sequencing read error; the sequence shown is translated from the DNA.

Bulk repertoires came from Vgamma9/Vdelta2+ or Vdelta2-negative gammadelta T cells flow-sorted from PBMC. General study findings and limits: Waves of new clonotype selection appeared after repeated controlled infections in Vdelta2-negative, largely Vdelta1+, gammadelta T cells. Vgamma9/Vdelta2+ T cells showed a stable polyclonal repertoire with shared TCRgamma sequences.

The V call is TRDV1, the J call TRDJ1, with TRDD3 identical over 9 bases. Germline matching of the DNA provided the J gene here, since TCRdb leaves it blank. This TCR derives from a pool of human donors (malaria-infected and uninfected, not separated). The sequencing input was gamma-delta T cells from blood. The DNA of the CDR3 is TGTGCTCTTGCCGTTGTCCGGGGGTGGGGGATAGGTAAACTCATCTTT. Protein: CALAVVRGWGIGKLIF.